One sample yielded the 26 T cell receptor beta chains listed below, sequenced in a study of blood T cells in healthy people across ages. For the second PCR, which ran for about 6 to 11 cycles, a sample-barcoded 5' primer and a J-beta primer mix were used. TCRdb ran MiXCR on the 5' RACE reads and lists one entry per CDR3 protein. Of approximately 760,000 distinct CDR3 sequences listed, roughly 25% are singletons. The same specimen was also included in a second study, on T cells of mothers and their children.

The specimen was blood. The receptor source for this set is a boy aged 5-17 years in good health.

Regarding this clonotype: Compared with germline, one end of the junction differs, possibly owing to a read error. The CDR3 nucleotides are TGTGCTAGCGGTTTGTTGTTGGAGACCCAGTACTTC. Translation gives CASGLLLETQYF. This rearrangement joins TRBV12-5 to TRBJ2-5; D remains ambiguous. The germline gives CDR1 LGHNT, CDR2 FRNRAP. The CDR3 is made up of 12 amino acids.

This chain connects TRBV7-9 to TRBJ2-5; a weak D match, TRBD2 (6 bases). The J call is uncertain, as TRBJ2-7 better fits the DNA end. The CDR3 runs 14 residues. The V gene's germline CDR1 is SEHNR and CDR2 FQNEAQ (reference sequence). The CDR3 nucleotides are TGTGCCAGCAGCTTGAGTAGCGGTTTTATCGAGCAGTACTTC. The encoded protein is CASSLSSGFIEQYF.

J is TRBJ2-5 and V is TRBV19, with 9 bases lining up with TRBD2. The last part of the DNA fits TRBJ2-1 better; the J call may be wrong. This CDR3 comprises 15 residues. CDR1 and CDR2 (germline): LNHDA, SQIVND (reference sequence). The CDR3 spells CASTQTAGGFNEQFF. CDR3 coding DNA: TGTGCCAGTACCCAGACAGCGGGAGGCTTTAATGAGCAGTTCTTC.

This chain connects TRBV4-3 to TRBJ2-2; D might be TRBD1 (6 bases). Trimming stripped 1 base from V and 10 bases from J, with 25 bases between. CDR3 size: 18 residues. CDR1 LGHNA and CDR2 YSLEER come from the germline V gene. The DNA of the CDR3 is TGCGCCAGCAGCCAAGCGGTGCAGGGGTATTATAAGCCCGAGGAGCTGTTTTTT. It is translated as CASSQAVQGYYKPEELFF.

The chain carries TRBV29-1 and TRBJ1-2, with TRBD1 identical over 9 bases. The CDR3 sequence is 13 residues long. Unmatched junction bases numbered 7, after V lost 3 bases and J lost 8 bases. Looked up from germline, CDR1 is SQVTM and CDR2 is ANQGSEA. This CDR3 reads CSVDDTGGGGYTF. The CDR3 bases are TGCAGCGTTGACGATACAGGGGGCGGGGGCTACACCTTC.

The chain joins TRBV7-9 to TRBJ2-5; D is ambiguous. TRBJ2-1 matches the DNA end more closely, so the J call is doubtful. The CDR3 covers 15 residues. Germline loops: CDR1 SEHNR, CDR2 FQNEAQ (reference sequence). CDR3 sequence: CASSFLRKSLNEQFF. The CDR3 nucleotides are TGTGCCAGCAGCTTTCTCCGGAAATCTTTGAATGAGCAGTTCTTC.

The chain carries TRBV3-1 and TRBJ2-5, with 8 bases lining up with TRBD1. The assigned J gene may be wrong: the sequence end matches TRBJ2-7 better. CDR1 is LGHDT, CDR2 YNNKEL, per germline (reference sequence). This CDR3 comprises 14 residues. The CDR3 protein is CASSQPGQVYEQYF. The CDR3 DNA reads as TGTGCCAGCAGCCAACCGGGACAGGTCTACGAGCAGTACTTC.

The J gene is TRBJ1-4, the V gene TRBV7-9, with 9 bases that match TRBD1. The germline V gene has CDR1 SEHNR and CDR2 FQNEAQ (reference sequence). V was pared by 5 bases and J by 6 bases, with 7 bases of the junction left unmatched. There are 15 residues in the CDR3. As DNA, the CDR3 is TGTGCCAGCAGCAAACCGGGACAGGGTGATGAAAAACTGTTTTTT. Protein: CASSKPGQGDEKLFF.

The rearrangement uses TRBV21-1 and TRBJ2-7; the D call TRBD1 from the table was never checked on the DNA. TRBV21-1 is listed as a pseudogene. The CDR3 has 16 residues. Written as DNA, the CDR3 is TGTGCCAGCAGCTCAAACCCCGGACACCGAGTCTACGAGCAGTACTTC. Encoded protein: CASSSNPGHRVYEQYF.

This chain joins TRBV9 and TRBJ2-3; 11 bases line up with TRBD2. The CDR3 sequence is 15 residues long. V was pared by 3 bases and J by 2 bases, with 2 bases of the junction left unmatched. CDR1 and CDR2 (germline): SGDLS, YYNGEE. Here the CDR3 reads CASSGGLADTDTQYF. The CDR3 DNA reads TGTGCCAGCAGCGGGGGACTAGCGGACACAGATACGCAGTATTTT.

The gene calls are TRBV20-1 and TRBJ2-2; 10 positions agree with TRBD2. The junction had 12 bases not matched to a gene; V was cut back by 0 bases and J by 5 bases. The germline gives CDR1 DFQATT, CDR2 SNEGSKA (reference sequence). The CDR3 has 18 amino acids. The DNA for the CDR3 is TGCAGTGCTAGAGATCCGGCCTTAGCGGGGGGTTCAACCGGGGAGCTGTTTTTT. Its protein product is CSARDPALAGGSTGELFF.

This clonotype has a single count. The rearrangement uses TRBV5-6 and TRBJ2-7; D uncertain. V lost 0 bases to trimming and J lost 6 bases, with 10 bases between them. The CDR3 is made up of 13 amino acids. The germline V gene encodes CDR1 SGHDT and CDR2 YYEEEE. The CDR3 spells CASSLAASTEQYF. The CDR3 DNA follows: TGTGCCAGCAGCTTGGCCGCTTCTACCGAGCAGTACTTC.

This sequence joins TRBV12-5 and TRBJ2-7; either TRBD1 or TRBD2 may supply D (5 bases each). The CDR3 contains 16 residues. The ends were cut back, 2 bases at V and 3 bases at J, with 17 bases in the middle. In germline, CDR1 is LGHNT, CDR2 FRNRAP. CDR3 amino acids: CASGLPPGRGIYEQYF. Here the CDR3 DNA reads TGTGCTAGTGGTTTGCCTCCGGGACGCGGAATCTACGAGCAGTACTTC.

This clonotype appeared a few times. V is TRBV28 and J is TRBJ2-6, with D hard to call. With 2 bases removed from V and 0 bases from J, the gap between germline ends came to 8 bases. CDR1 and CDR2 from the germline V gene are MDHEN and SYDVKM. The CDR3 has 16 residues. The CDR3 loop reads CASSLLSVSGANVLTF. CDR3 DNA sequence: TGTGCCAGCAGTTTACTCTCCGTCTCTGGGGCCAACGTCCTGACTTTC.

This clonotype was seen a handful of times. V is TRBV20-1 and J is TRBJ2-7; 9 bases map to TRBD1. This CDR3 is built from 15 residues. With 0 bases clipped from V and 3 bases from J, the junction kept 6 bases outside the gene matches. Germline V gene sequence: CDR1 DFQATT, CDR2 SNEGSKA (reference sequence). For the CDR3, the DNA is TGCAGTGCTAGAGACGGACAGGGGACCTTCTACGAGCAGTACTTC. It yields the protein CSARDGQGTFYEQYF.

This clonotype was detected a few times. J is TRBJ2-7 and V is TRBV10-3, with 8 nucleotides matching TRBD1. Germline lookup yields CDR1 ENHRY and CDR2 SYGVKD. Trimming removed 6 bases from V and 6 bases from J; junction bases left unmatched: 13. The CDR3 contains 15 residues. This chain's CDR3 is CAIRKQGGYTGEQYF. In DNA, the CDR3 is TGTGCCATCAGGAAACAGGGGGGATATACGGGCGAGCAGTACTTC.

V gene TRBV9 combines with J gene TRBJ2-1; D remains ambiguous. The J call may be mistaken, given a closer DNA end match to TRBJ2-7. The CDR3 sequence is 15 residues long. Looked up from germline, CDR1 is SGDLS and CDR2 is YYNGEE. The CDR3 is CASSVGSGAPYEQYF. In nucleotides, the CDR3 is TGTGCCAGCAGCGTAGGATCTGGCGCTCCCTACGAGCAGTACTTC.

Note on this clonotype: A read error may produce the germline difference seen at one junction end. The genes are TRBV24-1 and TRBJ1-5, with 10 bases that match TRBD1. The CDR3 sequence is 16 residues long. Germline-derived CDR1 and CDR2 are KGHDR and SFDVKD. The CDR3 DNA sequence: TGTGCCACCAGTGCCGCCGACAGGGGGCTTGATCAGCCCCGGCATTTT. Protein: CATSAADRGLDQPRHF.

This clonotype was found a few times. V gene TRBV18 combines with J gene TRBJ2-1, with D hard to call. The closer fit of TRBJ2-5 to the DNA end suggests the J call may be wrong. Germline assignment: CDR1 KGHSH and CDR2 LQKENI. The CDR3 loop spans 14 amino acids. CDR3 residues: CASSPEPRIETQYF. For the CDR3, the DNA is TGTGCCAGCTCACCGGAACCCCGCATTGAGACCCAGTACTTC.

The chain has TRBV7-6 and TRBJ2-7; D gene uncertain. Trimming left V 2 bases short and J 2 bases short, with 10 bases between. CDR3 length equals 14 residues. Germline CDR1 SGHVS, CDR2 FNYEAQ. CDR3: CASSLIDSAYEQYF. The CDR3 region has the DNA TGTGCCAGCAGCTTAATTGACTCAGCCTACGAGCAGTACTTC.

The J gene is TRBJ2-7, the V gene TRBV5-1, with 9 bases aligning to TRBD1. CDR1 is SGHRS, CDR2 YFSETQ, per germline. The trim removed 0 bases at V and 3 bases at J, leaving 7 bases unmatched. CDR3 size: 16 residues. The CDR3 DNA reads TGCGCCAGCAGCTTGGAGTCCGGGACAGGGTTCTACGAGCAGTACTTC. It codes for CASSLESGTGFYEQYF. Full variable domain (outside the CDR3, taken from reference TRBV5-1 and TRBJ2-7): KAGVTQTPRYLIKTRGQQVTLSCSPISGHRSVSWYQQTPGQGLQFLFEYFSETQRNKGNFPGRFSGRQFSNSRSEMNVSTLELGDSALYLCASSLESGTGFYEQYFGPGTRLTVT.

This chain joins TRBV10-3 and TRBJ2-1, with D hard to call. Trimming shortened V by 2 bases and J by 4 bases, and 6 bases separated the two germline ends. The CDR3 loop spans 13 amino acids. Germline V gives CDR1 ENHRY, CDR2 SYGVKD. The CDR3 loop is CAISETHYNEQFF. In DNA, the CDR3 is TGTGCCATCAGTGAGACCCATTACAATGAGCAGTTCTTC.

The chain is built from TRBV15 and TRBJ1-1; no definite D call. Germline CDR1 and CDR2: LNHNV and YYDKDF (reference sequence). Trimming took off 8 bases at V and 1 base at J, with 11 bases between the two ends. The CDR3 contains 13 residues. The CDR3 reads CATQAARNTEAFF. The DNA for the CDR3 is TGTGCCACCCAGGCAGCAAGGAACACTGAAGCTTTCTTT.

This clonotype turned up a few times. V gene TRBV7-4 combines with J gene TRBJ2-7; tentatively, D is TRBD1 or TRBD2 (6 bases each). Trimming removed 4 bases at V and 3 bases at J, with 16 bases between. CDR1 is SGHVT, CDR2 SQSDAQ, per germline. The CDR3 has 15 amino acids. CDR3 sequence reads: CASSYSPGGCYEQYF. The CDR3, as DNA: TGTGCCAGCAGCTATTCCCCCGGGGGCTGCTACGAGCAGTACTTC.

This chain uses TRBV6-5 with TRBJ1-2, with D tentatively TRBD1 (6 bases). Trimming removed 5 bases from V and 8 bases from J, with 12 bases in between. CDR3 length: 12 amino acids. Germline V gene lookup returns CDR1 MNHEY and CDR2 SVGAGI. CDR3 loop: CASSLGGQGYTF. The CDR3 DNA reads as TGTGCCAGCAGTCTCGGGGGGCAGGGCTACACCTTC.

Only a few counts were recorded for this clonotype. The V gene is TRBV6-2 or TRBV6-3, the J gene TRBJ2-5; the match to TRBD2 covers 10 bases. The DNA end lines up better with TRBJ2-1; the J call may be wrong. Germline values: CDR1 MNHEY, CDR2 SVGEGT. The CDR3 runs 13 residues. CDR3 nucleotide sequence: TGTGCCAGCAGCGGGCTAGCGGGAGACGAGCAGTTCTTC. Translated, it gives CASSGLAGDEQFF.